Listed below are T cell receptor beta chains from one sample, sequenced in a study of cytomegalovirus exposure and HLA in healthy donors. TCRdb keeps only in-frame clones here, not all; method: immunoSEQ multiplex PCR. The table has approximately 210,000 clones, around 88% seen once; the top ten hold 2.9%. The specimen was PBMCs. The receptor source for this set is a woman aged 18-29 years in good health and CMV-seronegative. Both conserved end residues are part of each CDR3. A D gene is named only where the DNA matches it firmly. For some rows the clone size is stated as once, few or many, or as a class when expanded; others skip it.

j_gene,d_gene,v_gene,abundance,CDR3nt,CDR3aa
TRBJ2-7,TRBD2,TRBV25-1,NA,TGTGCCAGCAGTGACGGGACTAGCGGGAGATACGAGCAGTACTTC,CASSDGTSGRYEQYF
TRBJ2-7,NA,TRBV21-1,NA,TGTGCCAGCAGCAAAGGACTAGCGGCCTACGAGCAGTACTTC,CASSKGLAAYEQYF
TRBJ2-3,TRBD1,TRBV5-1,NA,TGCGCCAGCAGCATCAGGGGGCTTATCACAGATACGCAGTATTTT,CASSIRGLITDTQYF
TRBJ2-1,NA,TRBV29-1,NA,TGCAGCGGACGAAGGGAGGCCTACAATGAGCAGTTCTTC,CSGRREAYNEQFF
TRBJ2-1,NA,TRBV6-5,NA,TGTGCCAGCAGTCCCCGACTGGAGGCTGAGCAGTTCTTC,CASSPRLEAEQFF
TRBJ2-7,TRBD2,TRBV27,NA,TGTGCCAGCAGTACGCTAGCGGGAGCGGAGGAGGGGTACGTTCCTTACGAGCAGTACTTC,CASSTLAGAEEGYVPYEQYF
TRBJ2-1,NA,TRBV5-1,NA,TGCGCCAGCAGCTTGGGAGATTCAGGTACTAATGAGCAGTTCTTC,CASSLGDSGTNEQFF
TRBJ2-7,NA,TRBV2,few,TGTGCCTGTACTACGCGTACCGAGCAGTACTTC,CACTTRTEQYF
TRBJ2-1,TRBD2,TRBV7-3,few,TGTGCCAGCAGCTTAGGGACTAGCGGGAGGGCCCCCGAGCAGTTCTTC,CASSLGTSGRAPEQFF
TRBJ2-1,TRBD1,TRBV6-5,NA,TGTGCCAGCAGTTACTTCGGACAGGGGGCTTACAATGAGCAGTTCTTC,CASSYFGQGAYNEQFF
TRBJ2-7,TRBD2,TRBV2,NA,TGTGCCAGCAAGGTCCTAGCGGGAGGGGGCCACGAGCAGTACTTC,CASKVLAGGGHEQYF
TRBJ1-2,NA,TRBV10-2,NA,TGCGCCAGCAGTAACGCACCTGACAGGTCTGGCTATGGCTACACCTTC,CASSNAPDRSGYGYTF
TRBJ2-7,NA,TRBV28,NA,TGTGCCAGCAGGCCTACTAGAGGCTGGGAGGACGAGCAGTACTTC,CASRPTRGWEDEQYF
TRBJ2-7,TRBD1,TRBV7-8,few,TGTGCCAGCAGCTTAGTCCGAGGGACAGGGGGCGAGCAGTACTTC,CASSLVRGTGGEQYF
TRBJ2-7,NA,TRBV7-2,NA,TGTGCCAGCAGCTTTCAGGCAGGGTCCTACGAGCAGTACTTC,CASSFQAGSYEQYF
TRBJ2-7,TRBD2,TRBV28,NA,TGTGCCAGCAGTTTTTTCGGACTAGCGGGGAGATCCTACGAGCAGTACTTC,CASSFFGLAGRSYEQYF
TRBJ2-1,TRBD2,TRBV27,NA,TGTGCCAGCAGTTCCCTGGGACTAGCGGGAGACCCCCCCAATGAGCAGTTCTTC,CASSSLGLAGDPPNEQFF
TRBJ2-7,TRBD1,TRBV7-2,NA,TGTGCCAGCAGCCAAGGGACAGGGGGACCCTACGAGCAGTACTTC,CASSQGTGGPYEQYF
TRBJ1-1,NA,TRBV28,NA,TGTGCCAGCAGCCTAACTACGGTGAACACTGAAGCTTTCTTT,CASSLTTVNTEAFF
TRBJ2-1,NA,TRBV5-1,NA,TGCGCCAGCAGCCCAGGGGAGACTAGCCGGAGATCCAATGAGCAGTTCTTC,CASSPGETSRRSNEQFF
TRBJ2-7,NA,TRBV7-8,NA,TGTGCCAGCAGCCCACCCAGACTACCCTACGAGCAGTACTTC,CASSPPRLPYEQYF
TRBJ2-5,TRBD2,TRBV15,NA,TGTGCCACCAGCAGATCTCCGGGGGGAGAGACCCAGTACTTC,CATSRSPGGETQYF
TRBJ2-7,TRBD1,TRBV15,NA,TGTGCCACCAGCTCCTCCGGGACAGACTACGAGCAGTACTTC,CATSSSGTDYEQYF
TRBJ1-5,NA,TRBV28,NA,TGTGCCAGCAGTCTCGACCAGGGGACGAATCAGCCCCAGCATTTT,CASSLDQGTNQPQHF
TRBJ2-7,NA,TRBV6-1,NA,TGTGCCAGCAGTGAACAGGGAGGCTACGAGCAGTACTTC,CASSEQGGYEQYF
TRBJ2-3,NA,TRBV5-4,NA,TGTGCCAGCAGCTTGCGGGATACGCAGTATTTT,CASSLRDTQYF
TRBJ1-4,NA,TRBV30,NA,TGTGCCTGGAGGCAGTTTAATGAAAAACTGTTTTTT,CAWRQFNEKLFF
TRBJ2-3,TRBD1,TRBV6-6,NA,TGTGCCAGCAGGAAGGGACAGGGGAACACAGATACGCAGTATTTT,CASRKGQGNTDTQYF
TRBJ1-2,NA,TRBV7-2,few,TGTGCCAGCAGCCCCCTCGGAGGTGGCTACACCTTC,CASSPLGGGYTF
TRBJ2-5,NA,TRBV28,NA,TGTGCCAGCGGGAGGTACCAAGAGACCCAGTACTTC,CASGRYQETQYF
TRBJ2-7,NA,TRBV7-9,once,TGTGCCAGCAGCTTATCGTTGGAGGGCCCCGAGCAGTACTTC,CASSLSLEGPEQYF
TRBJ1-1,NA,TRBV29-1,NA,TGCAGCGTTGCCACAGCCCTAAACACTGAAGCTTTCTTT,CSVATALNTEAFF
TRBJ1-1,NA,TRBV6-5,NA,TGTGCCAGCAGTTATGAGGGGGTGAACACTGAAGCTTTCTTT,CASSYEGVNTEAFF
TRBJ2-3,TRBD1,TRBV30,once,TGTGCCTGGAGTCGGAACAGGGGTACAGATACGCAGTATTTT,CAWSRNRGTDTQYF
TRBJ1-1,TRBD1,TRBV18,NA,TGTGCCAGCTCACCACTCCGACAGGGGGCAGCGGTGGGCACTGAAGCTTTCTTT,CASSPLRQGAAVGTEAFF
TRBJ1-2,NA,TRBV20-1,NA,TGCAGTGCTTATACAGGGAGTGGCTACACCTTC,CSAYTGSGYTF
TRBJ1-1,NA,TRBV27,NA,TGTGCCAGCAGTCCGAGGATGCGGGCGACTGAAGCTTTCTTT,CASSPRMRATEAFF
TRBJ2-1,NA,TRBV7-9,NA,TGTGCCAGCAGGCTTAGTCTCGATGAGCAGTTCTTC,CASRLSLDEQFF
TRBJ1-2,NA,TRBV19,NA,TGTGCCAGTAGTTTAAGGAGGTCCCTTGGGAACTATGGCTACACCTTC,CASSLRRSLGNYGYTF
TRBJ2-1,TRBD2,TRBV7-2,NA,TGTGCCAGCAGCTCCGGCGGGGGGAGCTCCTACAATGAGCAGTTCTTC,CASSSGGGSSYNEQFF
TRBJ1-5,TRBD1,TRBV2,few,TGTGCCAGCAGTGTTCGGACAGGGCTAGGTCAGCCCCAGCATTTT,CASSVRTGLGQPQHF
TRBJ2-7,NA,TRBV4-2,few,TGTGCCAGCAGCCAAGTCAGGGGTTACGAGCAGTACTTC,CASSQVRGYEQYF
TRBJ2-1,TRBD2,TRBV10-3,NA,TGTGCCACCACGCGGGGACTAGCGGGAAGAGTAGGGGACAATGAGCAGTTCTTC,CATTRGLAGRVGDNEQFF
TRBJ2-2,NA,TRBV19,NA,TGTGCCAGTAGTACCCTCACCGGGGAGCTGTTTTTT,CASSTLTGELFF
TRBJ2-7,NA,TRBV18,NA,TGTGCCAGCTCACTCGGTGGAGTCACGAACGAGCAGTACTTC,CASSLGGVTNEQYF
TRBJ2-7,NA,TRBV20-1,few,TGCCCGGCGGGGCCCTCCGAGCAGTACTTC,CPAGPSEQYF
TRBJ2-3,NA,TRBV11-3,NA,TGTGCCAGCAGCTTAATCGTGGGCGGCACAGATACGCAGTATTTT,CASSLIVGGTDTQYF